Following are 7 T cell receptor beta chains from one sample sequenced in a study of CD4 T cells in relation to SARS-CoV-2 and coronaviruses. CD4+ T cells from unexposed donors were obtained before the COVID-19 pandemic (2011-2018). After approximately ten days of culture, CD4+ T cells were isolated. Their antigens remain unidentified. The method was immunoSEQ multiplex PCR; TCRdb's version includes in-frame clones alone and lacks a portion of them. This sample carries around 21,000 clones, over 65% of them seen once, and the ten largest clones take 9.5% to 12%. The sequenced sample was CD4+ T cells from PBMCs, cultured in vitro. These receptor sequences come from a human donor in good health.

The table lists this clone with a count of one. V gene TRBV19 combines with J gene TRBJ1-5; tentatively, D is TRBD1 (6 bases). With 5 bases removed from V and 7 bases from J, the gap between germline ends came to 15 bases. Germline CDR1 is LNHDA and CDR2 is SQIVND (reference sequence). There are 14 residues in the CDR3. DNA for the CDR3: TGTGCCAGTAGTTCCTCAACAGGGTACCAGCCCCAGCATTTT. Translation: CASSSSTGYQPQHF. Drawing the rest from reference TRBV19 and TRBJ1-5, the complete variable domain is DGGITQSPKYLFRKEGQNVTLSCEQNLNHDAMYWYRQDPGQGLRLIYYSQIVNDFQKGDIAEGYSVSREKKESFPLTVTSAQKNPTAFYLCASSSSTGYQPQHFGDGTRLSIL.

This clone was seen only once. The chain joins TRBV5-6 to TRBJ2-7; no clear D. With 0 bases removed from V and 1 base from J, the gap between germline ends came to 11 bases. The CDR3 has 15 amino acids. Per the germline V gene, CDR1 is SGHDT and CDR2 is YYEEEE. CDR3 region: CASSLGRTVSYEQYF. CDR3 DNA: TGTGCCAGCAGCTTGGGTAGGACCGTTTCCTACGAGCAGTACTTC.

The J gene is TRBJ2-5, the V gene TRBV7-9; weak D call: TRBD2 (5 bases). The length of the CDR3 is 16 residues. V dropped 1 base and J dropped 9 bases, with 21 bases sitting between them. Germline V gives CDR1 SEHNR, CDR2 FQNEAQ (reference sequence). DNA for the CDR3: TGTGCCAGCAGCTTAGGACGAACCGGGATTCCGACGGCCCAGTACTTC. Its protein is CASSLGRTGIPTAQYF.

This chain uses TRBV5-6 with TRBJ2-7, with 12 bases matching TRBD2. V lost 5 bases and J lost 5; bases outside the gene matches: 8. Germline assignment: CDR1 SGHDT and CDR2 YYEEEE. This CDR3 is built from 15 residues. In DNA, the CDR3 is TGTGCCAGCAGTCGGACTAGCGGGAAGACGAACGAGCAGTACTTC. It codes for CASSRTSGKTNEQYF.

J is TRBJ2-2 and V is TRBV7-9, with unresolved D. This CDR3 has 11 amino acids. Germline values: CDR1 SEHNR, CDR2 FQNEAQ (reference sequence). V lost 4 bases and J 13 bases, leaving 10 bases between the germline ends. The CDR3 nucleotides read TGTGCCAGCAGCTGGCGCCCAGGGCTGTTTTTT. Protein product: CASSWRPGLFF.

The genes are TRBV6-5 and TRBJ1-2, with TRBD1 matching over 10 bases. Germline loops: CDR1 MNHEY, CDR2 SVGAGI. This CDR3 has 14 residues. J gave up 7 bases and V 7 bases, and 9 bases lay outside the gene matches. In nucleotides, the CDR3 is TGTGCCAGCACCGAGGACAGGGGGTGGCTTGGCTACACCTTC. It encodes CASTEDRGWLGYTF.

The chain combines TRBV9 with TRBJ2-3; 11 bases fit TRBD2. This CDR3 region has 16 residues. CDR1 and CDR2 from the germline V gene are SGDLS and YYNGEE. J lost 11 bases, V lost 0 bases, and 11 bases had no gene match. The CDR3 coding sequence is TGTGCCAGCAGCGTAGGCCTAGCGGGAGGCCCCCTAGGGCAGTATTTT. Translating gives CASSVGLAGGPLGQYF.